Ten or more counts support the clone carrying this T cell receptor beta chain. Its antigen is not known. These data belong to a study of response to subunit inactivated influenza vaccine. Study results and caveats: Only a handful of new T cells, the authors suggested, are recruited with each seasonal influenza vaccination.

Using its own MiXCR run on the RT-PCR reads, TCRdb lists one record per CDR3 protein. The table shows more than 700,000 distinct CDR3 sequences, with 21% occurring only once. CDR1 and CDR2 from the germline V gene are ENHRY and SYGVKD. V dropped 10 bases and J dropped 8 bases, with 15 bases sitting between them. The CDR3 covers 13 residues. The specimen comprised PBMCs from blood, sampled 4 to 6 days after vaccination. This chain links TRBV10-3 with TRBJ1-6, with TRBD1 as a possible D gene (6 bases). This sequence was found in a man between 45 and 60 years old who received an inactivated influenza vaccine. The CDR3 loop reads CATRDTEDSPLHF. The DNA of the CDR3 is TGTGCCACCCGGGACACTGAGGATTCACCCCTCCACTTT.